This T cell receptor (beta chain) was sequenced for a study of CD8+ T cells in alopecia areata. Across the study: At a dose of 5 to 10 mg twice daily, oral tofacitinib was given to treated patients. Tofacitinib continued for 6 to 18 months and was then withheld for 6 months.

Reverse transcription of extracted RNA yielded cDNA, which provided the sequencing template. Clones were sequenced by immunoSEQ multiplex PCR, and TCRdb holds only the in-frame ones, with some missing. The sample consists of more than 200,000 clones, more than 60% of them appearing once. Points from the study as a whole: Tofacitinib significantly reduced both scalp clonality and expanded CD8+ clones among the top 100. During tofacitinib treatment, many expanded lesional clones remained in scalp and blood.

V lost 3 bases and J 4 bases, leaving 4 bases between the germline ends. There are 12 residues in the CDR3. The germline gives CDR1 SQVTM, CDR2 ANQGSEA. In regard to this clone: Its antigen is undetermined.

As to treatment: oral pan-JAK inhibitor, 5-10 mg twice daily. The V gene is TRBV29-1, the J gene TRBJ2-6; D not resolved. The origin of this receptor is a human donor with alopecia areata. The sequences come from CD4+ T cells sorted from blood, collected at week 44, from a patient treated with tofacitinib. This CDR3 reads CSVDIGANVLTF. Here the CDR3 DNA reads TGCAGCGTTGATATCGGGGCCAACGTCCTGACTTTC.